This T cell receptor beta chain was documented in a study of T cell responses to AZD1222 COVID-19 vaccine. The data were produced by immunoSEQ multiplex PCR, yet TCRdb's version contains in-frame clones alone and is incomplete. The sample has roughly 76,000 clones; approximately 90% are singletons. In germline, CDR1 is SGHNT, CDR2 YENEEA. Trimming took 0 bases from V and 5 from J; bases not matched to a gene: 7. The CDR3 covers 16 residues. This chain uses TRBV11-3 with TRBJ2-1, with 7 bases identical to TRBD1. This TCR came from an adult in good health. The sample here was peripheral blood, taken on day 0 of AZD1222 vaccination. The CDR3 sequence: CASSLDLGGSDNEQFF. The CDR3 DNA is TGTGCCAGCAGCTTAGATTTAGGGGGCAGTGACAATGAGCAGTTCTTC. Combining the CDR3 with reference TRBV11-3 and TRBJ2-1 gives the whole variable domain EAGVVQSPRYKIIEKKQPVAFWCNPISGHNTLYWYLQNLGQGPELLIRYENEEAVDDSQLPKDRFSAERLKGVDSTLKIQPAELGDSAVYLCASSLDLGGSDNEQFFGPGTRLTVL.